This T cell receptor (beta chain) was identified during a study of human T cells and chemical hapten exposure. Study-wide context: Slight volume differences across pooled libraries mainly accounted for varying per-sample TCR yields. Regarding the study as a whole: No alteration of TCRs above 1 in 1000 frequency was seen with DPC sensitization.

Unique molecular identifiers were linked by the library to individual cDNA molecules. Study processing details: Counting gave a median of around 89,000 TCRs per sample, with values ranging from about 23,224 to 690,600. Each CDR3 protein is one row after TCRdb ran MiXCR on the RACE reads. None of the V and J calls come from the authors' own analysis; TCRdb made them. The data contain tens of thousands of distinct CDR3 sequences, about 8.6% of them singletons. This clonotype was seen a few times. The target antigen is unknown. The time point: healthy volunteer bleed at 2 weeks. Total RNA was extracted from unfractionated whole blood. The V gene lost 6 bases and the J gene lost 5 bases, with 14 bases spanning the gap. The CDR3 covers 14 residues.

The TCR comes from a female donor in good health. Some clones in this sample may be carry-over from other donors' samples. This chain connects TRBV12-3 or TRBV12-4 to TRBJ1-5; D is possibly TRBD1 (6 bases). Sequencing was done on a sample of whole blood. As DNA, the CDR3 is TGTGCCAGCAGGGAAGAGGGGGAAGATCAGCCCCAGCATTTT. Encoded protein: CASREEGEDQPQHF.